These T cell receptor beta chains were read from a single sample in a study of T cell clonotyping in hematopoietic cell transplantation. TCRdb keeps only in-frame clones here, not all; method: immunoSEQ multiplex PCR. The data hold some 45,000 clones, with around 80% observed a single time. Source: peripheral blood mononuclear cells, taken before stem cell transplant. Receptors were obtained from a man in his 60s with myelodysplastic syndrome. Some clones in this sample may be carry-over from other donors' samples. Both conserved end residues are part of each CDR3. The D gene is left open where the match is weak. Clone size is given for some rows only: seen once, a few or many times, or a class if the clone is expanded.

TRBV7-3,once,.,TRBJ2-6,CASSSVSGANVLTF,TGTGCCAGCAGTTCAGTATCTGGGGCCAACGTCCTGACTTTC
TRBV4-2,.,TRBD2,TRBJ2-5,CASSQGAGGETQYF,TGTGCCAGCAGCCAAGGAGCGGGGGGAGAGACCCAGTACTTC
TRBV19,.,TRBD1,TRBJ2-7,CASSMVDRAYEQYF,TGTGCCAGTAGTATGGTGGACAGGGCCTACGAGCAGTACTTC
TRBV27,.,TRBD2,TRBJ2-1,CASSLQPSGGNEQFF,TGTGCCAGCAGTTTACAGCCTAGCGGGGGTAATGAGCAGTTCTTC
TRBV7-2,.,.,TRBJ2-3,CASSLGGAGRTDTQYF,TGTGCCAGCAGCTTAGGGGGCGCGGGACGCACAGATACGCAGTATTTT
TRBV5-1,.,TRBD1,TRBJ2-2,CASSLAGQGSNTGELFF,TGCGCCAGCAGCTTGGCGGGACAGGGGTCGAACACCGGGGAGCTGTTTTTT
TRBV19,.,TRBD1,TRBJ2-7,CASSTGTGSYEQYF,TGTGCCAGTAGCACCGGGACAGGGTCCTACGAGCAGTACTTC
TRBV9,.,TRBD2,TRBJ2-5,CASSAPGLATGTQYF,TGTGCCAGCAGCGCACCGGGACTAGCGACAGGGACCCAGTACTTC
TRBV28,few,.,TRBJ1-5,CASSLTAGPRQPQHF,TGTGCCAGCAGTTTGACGGCAGGACCTCGTCAGCCCCAGCATTTT
TRBV19,.,.,TRBJ1-1,CASSIGGVSTEAFF,TGTGCCAGTAGTATAGGAGGGGTTAGCACTGAAGCTTTCTTT
TRBV2,.,.,TRBJ1-2,CASSQTTSFYYGYTF,TGTGCCAGCAGCCAGACTACCTCATTTTACTATGGCTACACCTTC
TRBV7-9,.,.,TRBJ1-1,CASSLIGGEAFF,TGTGCCAGCAGCTTAATTGGGGGGGAAGCTTTCTTT
TRBV5-6,once,.,TRBJ1-3,CASSFDLLRTSSGNTIYF,TGTGCCAGCAGCTTTGATCTGCTACGAACCTCCTCTGGAAACACCATATATTTT
TRBV7-3,.,.,TRBJ1-3,CASSLTGPGTSGNTIYF,TGTGCCAGCAGCTTAACGGGGCCGGGGACCTCTGGAAACACCATATATTTT
TRBV5-1,few,.,TRBJ2-2,CASSLVGGDTGELFF,TGCGCCAGCAGCTTGGTCGGGGGTGACACCGGGGAGCTGTTTTTT
TRBV7-6,.,.,TRBJ1-4,CASSLTAAPNEKLFF,TGTGCCAGCAGCTTAACGGCAGCTCCTAATGAAAAACTGTTTTTT
TRBV11-2,.,.,TRBJ1-4,CASSLAAAARNEKLFF,TGTGCCAGCAGCTTAGCAGCGGCCGCACGTAATGAAAAACTGTTTTTT